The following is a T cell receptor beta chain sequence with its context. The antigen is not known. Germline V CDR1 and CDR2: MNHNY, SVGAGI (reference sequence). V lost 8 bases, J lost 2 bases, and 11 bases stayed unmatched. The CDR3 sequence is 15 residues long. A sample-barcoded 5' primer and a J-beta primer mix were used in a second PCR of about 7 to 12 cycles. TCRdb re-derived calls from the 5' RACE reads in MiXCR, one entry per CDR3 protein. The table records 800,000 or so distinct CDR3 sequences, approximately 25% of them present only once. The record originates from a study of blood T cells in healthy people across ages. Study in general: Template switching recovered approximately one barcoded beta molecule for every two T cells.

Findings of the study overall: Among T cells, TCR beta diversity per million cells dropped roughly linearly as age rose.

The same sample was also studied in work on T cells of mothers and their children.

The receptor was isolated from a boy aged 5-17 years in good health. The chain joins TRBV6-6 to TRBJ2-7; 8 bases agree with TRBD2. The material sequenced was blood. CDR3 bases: TGTGCCAGCCATAACCCTGGCGGGGGGCCCTACGAGCAGTACTTC. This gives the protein CASHNPGGGPYEQYF.